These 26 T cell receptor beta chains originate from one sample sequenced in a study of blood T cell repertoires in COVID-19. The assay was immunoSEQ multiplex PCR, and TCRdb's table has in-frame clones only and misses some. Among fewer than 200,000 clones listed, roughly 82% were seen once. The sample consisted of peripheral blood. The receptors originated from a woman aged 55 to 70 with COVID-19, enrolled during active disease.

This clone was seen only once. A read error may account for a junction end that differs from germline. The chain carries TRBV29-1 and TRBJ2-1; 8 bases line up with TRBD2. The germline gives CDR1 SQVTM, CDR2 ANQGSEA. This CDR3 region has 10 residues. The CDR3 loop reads CTAGVVEQFF. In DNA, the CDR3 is TGTACAGCGGGAGTGGTGGAGCAGTTCTTC.

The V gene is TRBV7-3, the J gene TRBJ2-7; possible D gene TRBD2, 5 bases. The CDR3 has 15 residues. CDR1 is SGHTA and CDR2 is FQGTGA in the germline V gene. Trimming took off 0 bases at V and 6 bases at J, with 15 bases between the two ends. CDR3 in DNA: TGTGCCAGCAGCTTAACGCGGCTAGCTAGCTGCGAGCAGTACTTC. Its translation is CASSLTRLASCEQYF.

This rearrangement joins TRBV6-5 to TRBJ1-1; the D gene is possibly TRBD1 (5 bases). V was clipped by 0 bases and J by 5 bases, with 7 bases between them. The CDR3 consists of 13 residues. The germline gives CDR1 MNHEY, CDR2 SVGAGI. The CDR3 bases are TGTGCCAGCAGTTACTCCCGGGGGACTGAAGCTTTCTTT. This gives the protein CASSYSRGTEAFF.

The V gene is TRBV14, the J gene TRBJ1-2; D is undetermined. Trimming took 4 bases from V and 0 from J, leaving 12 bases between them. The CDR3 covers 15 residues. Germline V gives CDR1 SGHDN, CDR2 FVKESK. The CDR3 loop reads CASSLSSGANYGYTF. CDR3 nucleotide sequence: TGTGCCAGCAGCCTATCTTCCGGTGCTAACTATGGCTACACCTTC.

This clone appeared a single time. CDR3 residues: CASLGGAGAGYTF. The CDR3 nucleotides are TGCGCCAGCCTGGGAGGGGCAGGGGCTGGCTACACCTTC. The J gene is TRBJ1-2, the V gene TRBV5-1; tentatively, D is TRBD1 (6 bases). Germline CDR1 reads SGHRS; CDR2 reads YFSETQ. CDR3 length equals 13 residues. The V gene lost 7 bases and the J gene lost 7 bases, with 17 bases spanning the gap. Full variable domain (outside the CDR3, taken from reference TRBV5-1 and TRBJ1-2): KAGVTQTPRYLIKTRGQQVTLSCSPISGHRSVSWYQQTPGQGLQFLFEYFSETQRNKGNFPGRFSGRQFSNSRSEMNVSTLELGDSALYLCASLGGAGAGYTFGSGTRLTVV.

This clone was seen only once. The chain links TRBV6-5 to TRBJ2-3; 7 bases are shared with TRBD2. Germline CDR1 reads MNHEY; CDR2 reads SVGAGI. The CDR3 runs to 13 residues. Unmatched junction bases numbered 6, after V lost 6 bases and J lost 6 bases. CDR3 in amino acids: CASSSTLADTQYF. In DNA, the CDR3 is TGTGCCAGCAGCTCTACACTAGCGGATACGCAGTATTTT.

CDR3 sequence reads: CASGPPGLNNQPQHF. CDR3 nucleotide sequence: TGTGCCAGTGGTCCCCCAGGCTTGAATAATCAGCCCCAGCATTTT. The chain has TRBV19 and TRBJ1-5; D is unclear. This CDR3 is 15 amino acids long. Germline CDR1 reads LNHDA; CDR2 reads SQIVND (reference sequence). V lost 8 bases and J 4 bases, leaving 18 bases between the germline ends.

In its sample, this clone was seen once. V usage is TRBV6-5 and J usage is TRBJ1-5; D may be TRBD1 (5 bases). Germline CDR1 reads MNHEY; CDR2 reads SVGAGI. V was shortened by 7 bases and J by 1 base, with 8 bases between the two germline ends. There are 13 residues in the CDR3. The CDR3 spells CASIRESNQPQHF. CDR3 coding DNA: TGTGCCAGCATCAGGGAAAGCAATCAGCCCCAGCATTTT.

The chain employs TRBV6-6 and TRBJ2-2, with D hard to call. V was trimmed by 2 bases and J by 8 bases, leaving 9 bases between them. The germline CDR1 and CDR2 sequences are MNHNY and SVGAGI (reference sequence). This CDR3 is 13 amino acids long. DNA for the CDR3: TGTGCCAGCAGTTACCGCGCCGGGGGGGAGCTGTTTTTT. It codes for CASSYRAGGELFF.

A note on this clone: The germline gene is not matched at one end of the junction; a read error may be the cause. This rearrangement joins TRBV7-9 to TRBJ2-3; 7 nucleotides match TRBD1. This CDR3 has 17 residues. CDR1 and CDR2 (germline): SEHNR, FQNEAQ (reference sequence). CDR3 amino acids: CVSSTRQGVPPTDTQYF. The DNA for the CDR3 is TGTGTCAGCAGCACGCGACAGGGAGTTCCCCCCACAGATACGCAGTATTTT.

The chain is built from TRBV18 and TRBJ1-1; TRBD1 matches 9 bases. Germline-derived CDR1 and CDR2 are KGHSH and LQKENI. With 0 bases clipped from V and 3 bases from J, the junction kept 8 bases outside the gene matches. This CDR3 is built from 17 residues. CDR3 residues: CASSPPAWTGVHTEAFF. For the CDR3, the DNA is TGTGCCAGCTCACCACCCGCATGGACAGGGGTACACACTGAAGCTTTCTTT.

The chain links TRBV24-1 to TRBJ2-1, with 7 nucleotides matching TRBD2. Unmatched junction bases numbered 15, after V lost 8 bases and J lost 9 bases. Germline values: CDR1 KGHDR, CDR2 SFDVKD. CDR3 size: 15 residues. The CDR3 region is CATTPNVGGRGEQFF. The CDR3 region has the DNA TGTGCCACCACTCCCAACGTGGGGGGGAGGGGTGAGCAGTTCTTC.

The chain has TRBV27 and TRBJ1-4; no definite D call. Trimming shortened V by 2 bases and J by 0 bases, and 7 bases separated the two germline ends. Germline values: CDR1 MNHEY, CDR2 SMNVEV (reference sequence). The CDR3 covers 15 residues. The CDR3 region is CASSLVAATNEKLFF. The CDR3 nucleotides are TGTGCCAGCAGTTTAGTGGCGGCAACTAATGAAAAACTGTTTTTT.

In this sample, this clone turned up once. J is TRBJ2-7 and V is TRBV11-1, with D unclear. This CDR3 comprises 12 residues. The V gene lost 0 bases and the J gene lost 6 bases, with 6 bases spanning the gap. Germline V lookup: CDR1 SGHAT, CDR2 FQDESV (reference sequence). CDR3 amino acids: CASSLALGEQYF. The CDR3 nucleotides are TGTGCCAGCAGCTTAGCGCTCGGCGAGCAGTACTTC. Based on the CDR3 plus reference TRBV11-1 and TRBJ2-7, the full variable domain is EAEVAQSPRYKITEKSQAVAFWCDPISGHATLYWYRQILGQGPELLVQFQDESVVDDSQLPKDRFSAERLKGVDSTLKIQPAELGDSAMYLCASSLALGEQYFGPGTRLTVT.

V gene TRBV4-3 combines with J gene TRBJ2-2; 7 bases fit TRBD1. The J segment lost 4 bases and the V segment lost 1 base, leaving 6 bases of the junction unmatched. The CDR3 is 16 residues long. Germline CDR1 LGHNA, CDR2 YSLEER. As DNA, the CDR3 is TGCGCCAGCAGCCAAGTGGCAGGGGGAAGCACCGGGGAGCTGTTTTTT. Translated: CASSQVAGGSTGELFF.

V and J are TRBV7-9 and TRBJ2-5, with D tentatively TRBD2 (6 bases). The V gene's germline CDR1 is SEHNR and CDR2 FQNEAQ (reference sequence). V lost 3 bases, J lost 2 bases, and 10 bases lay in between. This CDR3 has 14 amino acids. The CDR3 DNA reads TGTGCCAGCAGCTTCTCCGGGAGACAAGAGACCCAGTACTTC. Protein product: CASSFSGRQETQYF.

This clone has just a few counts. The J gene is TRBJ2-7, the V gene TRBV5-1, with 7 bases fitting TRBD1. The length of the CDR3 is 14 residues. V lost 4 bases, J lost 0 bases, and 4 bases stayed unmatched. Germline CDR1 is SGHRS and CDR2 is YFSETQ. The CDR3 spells CASSDGTVSYEQYF. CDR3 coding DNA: TGCGCCAGCAGCGATGGGACAGTCTCCTACGAGCAGTACTTC.

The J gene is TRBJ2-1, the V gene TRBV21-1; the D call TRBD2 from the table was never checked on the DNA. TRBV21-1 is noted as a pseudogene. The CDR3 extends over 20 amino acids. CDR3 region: CASSKGCRGRNPSSYNEQFF. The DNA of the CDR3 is TGTGCCAGCAGCAAGGGGTGTCGCGGGAGGAACCCCAGCTCCTACAATGAGCAGTTCTTC.

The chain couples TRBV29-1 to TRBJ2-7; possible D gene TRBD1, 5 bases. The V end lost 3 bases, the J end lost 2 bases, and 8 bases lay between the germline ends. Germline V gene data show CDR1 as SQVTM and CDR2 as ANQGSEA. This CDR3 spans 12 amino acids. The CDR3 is CSVEGLAYEQYF. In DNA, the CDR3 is TGCAGCGTTGAGGGGCTAGCCTACGAGCAGTACTTC.

The CDR3 coding sequence is TGTGCCACCAAGACAGGGGCCTCCGTTAGGAATGAGCAGTTCTTC. Its protein product is CATKTGASVRNEQFF. V is TRBV15 and J is TRBJ2-1, with TRBD1 matching 8 bases. With V trimmed by 7 bases and J by 7 bases, 12 bases remained unmatched. This CDR3 comprises 15 residues. Germline CDR1 and CDR2: LNHNV and YYDKDF (reference sequence).

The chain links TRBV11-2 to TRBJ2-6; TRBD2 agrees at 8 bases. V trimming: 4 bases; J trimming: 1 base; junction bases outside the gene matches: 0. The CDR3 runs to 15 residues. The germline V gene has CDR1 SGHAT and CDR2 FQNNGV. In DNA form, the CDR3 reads TGTGCCAGCAGCTCGGGAGGGTCTGGGGCCAACGTCCTGACTTTC. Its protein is CASSSGGSGANVLTF.

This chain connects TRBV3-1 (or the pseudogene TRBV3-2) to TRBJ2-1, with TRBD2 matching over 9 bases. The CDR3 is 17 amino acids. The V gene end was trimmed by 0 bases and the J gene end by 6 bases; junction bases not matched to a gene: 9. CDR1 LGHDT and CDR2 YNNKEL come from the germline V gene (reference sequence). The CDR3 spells CASSQDLRLAAINEQFF. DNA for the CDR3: TGTGCCAGCAGCCAAGATCTCCGACTAGCGGCCATCAATGAGCAGTTCTTC.

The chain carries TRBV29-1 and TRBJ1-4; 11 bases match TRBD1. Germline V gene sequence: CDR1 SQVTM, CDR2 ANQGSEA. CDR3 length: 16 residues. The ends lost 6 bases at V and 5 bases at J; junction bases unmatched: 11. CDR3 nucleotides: TGCAGCGTCGCACCCGGGACAGGGGGATACAATGAAAAACTGTTTTTT. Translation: CSVAPGTGGYNEKLFF.

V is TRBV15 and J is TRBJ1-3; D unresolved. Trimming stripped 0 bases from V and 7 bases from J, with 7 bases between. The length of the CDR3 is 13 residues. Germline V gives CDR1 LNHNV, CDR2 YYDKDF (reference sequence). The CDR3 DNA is TGTGCCACCAGCAGAGATGGCCCGAACACCATATATTTT. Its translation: CATSRDGPNTIYF.

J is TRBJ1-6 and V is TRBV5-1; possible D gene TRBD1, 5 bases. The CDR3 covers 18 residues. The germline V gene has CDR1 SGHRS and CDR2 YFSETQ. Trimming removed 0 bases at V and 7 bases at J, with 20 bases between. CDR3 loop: CASSLAHSGGTGNSPLHF. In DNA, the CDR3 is TGCGCCAGCAGCTTGGCACACTCAGGCGGGACTGGGAATTCACCCCTCCACTTT.

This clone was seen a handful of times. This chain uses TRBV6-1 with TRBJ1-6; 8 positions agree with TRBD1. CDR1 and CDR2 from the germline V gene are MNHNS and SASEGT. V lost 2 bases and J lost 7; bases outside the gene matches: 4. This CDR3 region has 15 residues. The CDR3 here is CASSETGGGNSPLHF. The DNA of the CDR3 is TGTGCCAGCAGTGAAACAGGGGGAGGGAATTCACCCCTCCACTTT.